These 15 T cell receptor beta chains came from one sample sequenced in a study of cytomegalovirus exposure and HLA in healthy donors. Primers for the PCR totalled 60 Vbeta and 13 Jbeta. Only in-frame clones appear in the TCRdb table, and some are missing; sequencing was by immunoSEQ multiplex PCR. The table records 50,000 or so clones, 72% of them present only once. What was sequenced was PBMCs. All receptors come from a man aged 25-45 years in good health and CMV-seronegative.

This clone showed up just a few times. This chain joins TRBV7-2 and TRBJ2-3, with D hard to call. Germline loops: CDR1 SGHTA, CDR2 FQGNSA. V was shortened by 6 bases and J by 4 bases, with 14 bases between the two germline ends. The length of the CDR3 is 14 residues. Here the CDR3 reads CASRSPEKPDTQYF. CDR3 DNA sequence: TGTGCCAGCAGGAGCCCGGAGAAGCCAGATACGCAGTATTTT.

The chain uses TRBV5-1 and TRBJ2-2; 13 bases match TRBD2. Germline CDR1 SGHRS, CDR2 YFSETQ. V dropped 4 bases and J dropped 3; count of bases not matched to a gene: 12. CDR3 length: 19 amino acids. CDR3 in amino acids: CASSLWTSGRSGDTGELFF. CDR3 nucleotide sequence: TGCGCCAGCAGCCTATGGACTAGCGGGAGATCGGGTGACACCGGGGAGCTGTTTTTT.

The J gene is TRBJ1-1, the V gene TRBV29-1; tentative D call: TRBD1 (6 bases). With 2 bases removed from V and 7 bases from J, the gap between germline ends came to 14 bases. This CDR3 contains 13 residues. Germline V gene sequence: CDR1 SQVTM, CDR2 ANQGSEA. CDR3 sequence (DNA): TGCAGCGTTGAACCCGGGACAAGGAATGAAGCTTTCTTT. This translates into CSVEPGTRNEAFF. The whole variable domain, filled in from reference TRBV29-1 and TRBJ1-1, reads SAVISQKPSRDICQRGTSLTIQCQVDSQVTMMFWYRQQPGQSLTLIATANQGSEATYESGFVIDKFPISRPNLTFSTLTVSNMSPEDSSIYLCSVEPGTRNEAFFGQGTRLTVV.

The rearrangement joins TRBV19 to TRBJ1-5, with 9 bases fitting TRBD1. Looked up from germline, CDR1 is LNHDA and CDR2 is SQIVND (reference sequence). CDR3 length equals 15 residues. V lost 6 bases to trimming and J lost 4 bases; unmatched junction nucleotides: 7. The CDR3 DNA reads TGTGCCAGTAGGCCGACAGGGGGATTTAATCAGCCCCAGCATTTT. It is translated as CASRPTGGFNQPQHF.

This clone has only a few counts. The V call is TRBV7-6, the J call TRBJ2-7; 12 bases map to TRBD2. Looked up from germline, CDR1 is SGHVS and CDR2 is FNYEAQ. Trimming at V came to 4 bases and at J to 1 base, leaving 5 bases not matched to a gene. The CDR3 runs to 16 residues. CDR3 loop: CASSYPSGRESYEQYF. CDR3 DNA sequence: TGTGCCAGCAGCTACCCTAGCGGGAGGGAATCCTACGAGCAGTACTTC.

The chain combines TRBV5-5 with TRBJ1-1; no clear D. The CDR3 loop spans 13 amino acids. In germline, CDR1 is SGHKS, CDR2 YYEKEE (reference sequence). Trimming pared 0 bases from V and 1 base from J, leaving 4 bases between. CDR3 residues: CASSLDRNTEAFF. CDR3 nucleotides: TGTGCCAGCAGCTTGGACAGGAACACTGAAGCTTTCTTT.

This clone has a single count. The DNA of the CDR3 is TGTGCCAGCAGTTTTGACGGGGGGAACACTGAAGCTTTCTTT. This gives the protein CASSFDGGNTEAFF. This chain links TRBV27 with TRBJ1-1; D possibly corresponds to TRBD1 (5 bases). The V and J ends lost 3 bases and 1 base respectively, with 9 bases between them. The CDR3 runs 14 residues. In germline, CDR1 is MNHEY, CDR2 SMNVEV (reference sequence).

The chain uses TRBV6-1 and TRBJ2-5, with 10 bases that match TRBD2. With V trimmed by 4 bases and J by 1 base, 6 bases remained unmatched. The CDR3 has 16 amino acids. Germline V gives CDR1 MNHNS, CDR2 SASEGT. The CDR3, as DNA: TGTGCCAGCAGTGTGGAGAGCGGGAGGGGCCAAGAGACCCAGTACTTC. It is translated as CASSVESGRGQETQYF.

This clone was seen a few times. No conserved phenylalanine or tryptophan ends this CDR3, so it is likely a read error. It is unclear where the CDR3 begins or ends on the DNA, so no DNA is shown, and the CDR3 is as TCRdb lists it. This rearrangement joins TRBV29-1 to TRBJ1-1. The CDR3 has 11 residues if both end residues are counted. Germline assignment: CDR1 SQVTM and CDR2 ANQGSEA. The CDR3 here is CSGLRNTEALV.

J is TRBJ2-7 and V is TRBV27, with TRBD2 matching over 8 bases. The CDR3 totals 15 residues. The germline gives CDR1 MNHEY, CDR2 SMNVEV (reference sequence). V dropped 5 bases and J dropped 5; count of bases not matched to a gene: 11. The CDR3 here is CASSPRGAGVNEQYF. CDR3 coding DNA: TGTGCCAGCAGTCCCCGCGGAGCGGGAGTGAACGAGCAGTACTTC.

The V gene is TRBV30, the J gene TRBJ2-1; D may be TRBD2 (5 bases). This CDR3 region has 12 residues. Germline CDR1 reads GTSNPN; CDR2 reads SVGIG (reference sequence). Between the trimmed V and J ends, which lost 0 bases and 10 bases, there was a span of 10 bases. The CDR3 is CAWSVRGYEQFF. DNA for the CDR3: TGTGCCTGGAGTGTACGCGGGTACGAGCAGTTCTTC.

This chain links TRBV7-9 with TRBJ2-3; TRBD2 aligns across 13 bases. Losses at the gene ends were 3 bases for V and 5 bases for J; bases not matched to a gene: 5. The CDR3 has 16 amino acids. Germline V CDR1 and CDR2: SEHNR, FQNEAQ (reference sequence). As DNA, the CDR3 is TGTGCCAGCAGCTTCGGACTAGCGGGAGATATAGATACGCAGTATTTT. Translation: CASSFGLAGDIDTQYF.

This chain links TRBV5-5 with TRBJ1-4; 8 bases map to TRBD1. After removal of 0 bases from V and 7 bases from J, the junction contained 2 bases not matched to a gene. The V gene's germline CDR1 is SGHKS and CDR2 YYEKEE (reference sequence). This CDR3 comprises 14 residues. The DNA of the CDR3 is TGTGCCAGCAGCTTGGCAGGGGGCTCTGAAAAACTGTTTTTT. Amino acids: CASSLAGGSEKLFF.

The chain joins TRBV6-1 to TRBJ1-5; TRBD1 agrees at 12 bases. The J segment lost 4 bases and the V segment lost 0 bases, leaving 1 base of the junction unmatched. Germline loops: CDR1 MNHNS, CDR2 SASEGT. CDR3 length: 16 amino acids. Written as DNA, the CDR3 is TGTGCCAGCAGTGAAGCGGGACAGGGGGCGAATCAGCCCCAGCATTTT. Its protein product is CASSEAGQGANQPQHF.

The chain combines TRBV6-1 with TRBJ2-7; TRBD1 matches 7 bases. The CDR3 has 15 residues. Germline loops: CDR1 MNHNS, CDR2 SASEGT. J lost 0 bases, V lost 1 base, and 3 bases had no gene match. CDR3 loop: CASSEVGTDSYEQYF. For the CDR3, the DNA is TGTGCCAGCAGTGAAGTCGGGACAGACTCCTACGAGCAGTACTTC.